Listed below are T cell receptor beta chains from one sample, sequenced in a study of shared clonotypes between healthy human individuals. The repertoire was sequenced with immunoSEQ multiplex PCR; TCRdb's copy has only in-frame clones and lacks some. The profile shows roughly 1 million clones, around 75% of them singletons. The specimen sequenced was memory CD4+ T cells sorted from blood. These receptors were obtained from a man between 18 and 35 years old in good health. The CDR3 runs from the conserved cysteine through the conserved F or W. Fields, in order: clone size, V gene, D gene, CDR3 length, J gene, CDR3 DNA, CDR3 protein. A D gene is named only where the DNA matches it firmly. Clone size is given for some rows only: seen once, a few or many times, or a class if the clone is expanded.

>NA|TRBV5-1|TRBD2|15|TRBJ2-5
TGCGCCAGCAGCTATAGCGGGGGGGCCGAAGAGACCCAGTACTTC
CASSYSGGAEETQYF
>NA|TRBV5-1|TRBD2|13|TRBJ2-1
TGCGCCAGCAGCTTGGGCCTAGCGGGAAGGAAGTTCTTC
CASSLGLAGRKFF
>few|TRBV5-4|NA|16|TRBJ2-4
TGTGCCAGCAGCTTAGGCGGAGACCTAGCCAAAAACATTCAGTACTTC
CASSLGGDLAKNIQYF
>NA|TRBV10-3|NA|14|TRBJ1-2
TGTGCCATCAGTGAGTCGACAGCTAACTATGGCTACACCTTC
CAISESTANYGYTF
>NA|TRBV5-1|NA|14|TRBJ2-7
TGCGCCAGCAGCTTCGGGCAACAGGGTAGCGAGCAGTACTTC
CASSFGQQGSEQYF
>NA|TRBV7-2|NA|15|TRBJ2-3
TGTGCCAGCAGCCTCGCCCCCAACCCCACAGATACGCAGTATTTT
CASSLAPNPTDTQYF
>NA|TRBV18|TRBD1|17|TRBJ1-3
TGTGCCAGCTCACCACCGGGACAGGGGACTAGAGGAAACACCATATATTTT
CASSPPGQGTRGNTIYF
>once|TRBV4-1|TRBD2|18|TRBJ2-2
TGCGCCAGCAGCCAAGAGATCGTGGCGGCGGGGGACACCGGGGAGCTGTTTTTT
CASSQEIVAAGDTGELFF
>NA|TRBV19|NA|12|TRBJ2-1
TGTGCCAGTAGCCGGACCTACAATGAGCAGTTCTTC
CASSRTYNEQFF
>NA|TRBV7-3|TRBD2|16|TRBJ2-3
TGTGCCAGCAGCTTTTCTAGCGGGGGTAGCACAGATACGCAGTATTTT
CASSFSSGGSTDTQYF
>NA|TRBV4-3|NA|14|TRBJ1-1
TGCGCCAGCAGCCTGGGGACGCAGAACACTGAAGCTTTCTTT
CASSLGTQNTEAFF
>few|TRBV10-3|TRBD1|15|TRBJ1-3
TGTGCCTCGGGACAGGGACCGATCTCTGGAAACACCATATATTTT
CASGQGPISGNTIYF
>NA|TRBV2|NA|12|TRBJ1-2
TGTGCCAGCAGTGAAGACAGGGTTGGCTACACCTTC
CASSEDRVGYTF
>NA|TRBV29-1|NA|14|TRBJ1-5
TGCAGCGTGGCCCTGGACAGTAGCAATCAGCCCCAGCATTTT
CSVALDSSNQPQHF
>few|TRBV6-1|NA|16|TRBJ1-2
TGTGCCAGCAGTGAAGACTTGCGACAGGTGAACTATGGCTACACCTTC
CASSEDLRQVNYGYTF
>NA|TRBV7-9|NA|13|TRBJ2-5
TGTGCCAGCAGCCCAGGGGGGGGAGAGACCCAGTACTTC
CASSPGGGETQYF
>NA|TRBV5-8|NA|14|TRBJ2-5
TGTGCCAGCAGCTTCGGACAGACCTTTGGGACCCAGTACTTC
CASSFGQTFGTQYF
>NA|TRBV4-1|NA|14|TRBJ2-1
TGCGCCAGCAGCCTGAACCGGGACTACAATGAGCAGTTCTTC
CASSLNRDYNEQFF
>NA|TRBV7-2|NA|12|TRBJ1-2
TGTGCCAGCAGCTTCAGGGGTCGTGGCTACACCTTC
CASSFRGRGYTF
>NA|TRBV18|NA|12|TRBJ2-1
TGTGCCAGCTCACGGGCGTACAATGAGCAGTTCTTC
CASSRAYNEQFF
>NA|TRBV30|NA|14|TRBJ2-7
TGTGCCTGGAGTGTGCAGTCAGGGTCCTACGAGCAGTACTTC
CAWSVQSGSYEQYF
>NA|TRBV5-6|NA|14|TRBJ2-3
TGTGCCAGCAGCCAGGATAGTCGCACAGATACGCAGTATTTT
CASSQDSRTDTQYF
>NA|TRBV25-1|TRBD1|15|TRBJ2-7
TGTGCCAGCAGTGCCCCCGGGACAGGGGGCTCCGAGCAGTACTTC
CASSAPGTGGSEQYF
>NA|TRBV19|NA|13|TRBJ2-2
TGTGCCAGTAGTAAATACTACACCGGGGAGCTGTTTTTT
CASSKYYTGELFF
>NA|TRBV28|TRBD2|16|TRBJ2-5
TGTGCCAGCAGTTTCGGAGCGGGGGGGCCTAAAGAGACCCAGTACTTC
CASSFGAGGPKETQYF
>NA|TRBV11-2|NA|13|TRBJ1-2
TGTGCCAGCAGCTCGAGTTCTTACTATGGCTACACCTTC
CASSSSSYYGYTF
>few|TRBV6-5|NA|15|TRBJ2-1
TGTGCCAGCAGTTACTCGGTAGCGGACTACAATGAGCAGTTCTTC
CASSYSVADYNEQFF
>NA|TRBV7-2|TRBD2|17|TRBJ2-3
TGTGCCAGCAGCCCTAAACAAGCGGGAGGGCCAACAGATACGCAGTATTTT
CASSPKQAGGPTDTQYF
>NA|TRBV9|TRBD1|16|TRBJ1-4
TGTGCCAGCAGCTTACGACAGGGGGCGGGTAATGAAAAACTGTTTTTT
CASSLRQGAGNEKLFF
>NA|TRBV14|NA|14|TRBJ1-1
TGTGCCAGCAGCGGTAAACTGGCTGGCACTGAAGCTTTCTTT
CASSGKLAGTEAFF
>once|TRBV27|TRBD1|14|TRBJ2-7
TGTGCCAGCAGGTCCGACAGGGGGGACTACGAGCAGTACTTC
CASRSDRGDYEQYF
>NA|TRBV4-1|TRBD1|15|TRBJ2-1
TGCGCCAGCAGCCGAGGACAGGGCGCGGATTATGAGCAGTTCTTC
CASSRGQGADYEQFF
>NA|TRBV5-1|NA|14|TRBJ2-1
TGCGCCAGCAGCTTCGGGGTATCCTACAATGAGCAGTTCTTC
CASSFGVSYNEQFF
>NA|TRBV10-3|NA|12|TRBJ2-3
TGTGCCATTAGCGGCCGCACAGATACGCAGTATTTT
CAISGRTDTQYF
>NA|TRBV30|NA|15|TRBJ1-5
TGTGCCTGGGACCTTGGGGCAGGGGTAAACCAGCCCCAGCATTTT
CAWDLGAGVNQPQHF
>NA|TRBV6-5|TRBD2|14|TRBJ2-7
TGTGCCAGCAGTAGGACTAGCTTTTCCTACGAGCAGTACTTC
CASSRTSFSYEQYF
>few|TRBV11-3|NA|15|TRBJ2-2
TGTGCCAGCTCTCTAGGGCAGGGAAGGGCCGGGGAGCTGTTTTTT
CASSLGQGRAGELFF
>NA|TRBV14|NA|12|TRBJ2-7
TGTGCCAGCAGCCACAACCCTAGGGAGCAGTACTTC
CASSHNPREQYF
>NA|TRBV5-6|NA|13|TRBJ1-2
TGTGCCAGCAGCTATCCAGCGACCTATGGCTACACCTTC
CASSYPATYGYTF
>NA|TRBV15|NA|15|TRBJ2-3
TGTGCCACCAGCAGGGACCCTTCTAGCACAGATACGCAGTATTTT
CATSRDPSSTDTQYF
>NA|TRBV2|TRBD2|14|TRBJ2-5
TGTGCCAGCAGTGGGGCGGGAGGAGGAGAGACCCAGTACTTC
CASSGAGGGETQYF
>NA|TRBV11-2|TRBD1|14|TRBJ2-5
TGTGCCAGCAGCCTCTCGACAGGGCGGGAGACCCAGTACTTC
CASSLSTGRETQYF
>NA|TRBV4-3|TRBD2|19|TRBJ2-1
TGCGCCAGCAGCCAAGACGCACTGGGAGCGGGAGGGGTCTACAATGAGCAGTTCTTC
CASSQDALGAGGVYNEQFF
>few|TRBV5-1|NA|14|TRBJ2-5
TGCGCCAGCAGCGGAGGGACGTTCCAAGAGACCCAGTACTTC
CASSGGTFQETQYF
>NA|TRBV14|NA|13|TRBJ2-1
TGTGCCAGCAGTTACGGACTGTACAATGAGCAGTTCTTC
CASSYGLYNEQFF
>NA|TRBV15|NA|13|TRBJ1-2
TGTGCCACCAGCAGAGATCGGATCTATGGCTACACCTTC
CATSRDRIYGYTF
>NA|TRBV5-6|TRBD2|14|TRBJ2-3
TGTGCCAGCAGTGGACTAGCGGGAGGATATACGCAGTATTTT
CASSGLAGGYTQYF
>NA|TRBV5-1|NA|14|TRBJ2-5
TGCGCCAGCTCTAAAGGAGACTCCCAAGAGACCCAGTACTTC
CASSKGDSQETQYF
>NA|TRBV6-5|TRBD2|14|TRBJ2-2
TGTGCCAGCAGTCCCCCGGGGGGCACCGGGGAGCTGTTTTTT
CASSPPGGTGELFF
>NA|TRBV2|NA|12|TRBJ2-7
TGTGCCAGCAGCTCGGCGGGATACGAGCAGTACTTC
CASSSAGYEQYF
>NA|TRBV19|TRBD2|16|TRBJ2-2
TGTGCCAGTAGGGAGCGGGGGGTCCCGAACACCGGGGAGCTGTTTTTT
CASRERGVPNTGELFF
>NA|TRBV9|TRBD1|14|TRBJ2-5
TGTGCCAGCAGCGCCGGGACAGCCCAAGAGACCCAGTACTTC
CASSAGTAQETQYF
>once|TRBV19|TRBD2|16|TRBJ2-2
TGTGCCAGTAGCACTCCTAGCGGGAGGAGGACCGGGGAGCTGTTTTTT
CASSTPSGRRTGELFF